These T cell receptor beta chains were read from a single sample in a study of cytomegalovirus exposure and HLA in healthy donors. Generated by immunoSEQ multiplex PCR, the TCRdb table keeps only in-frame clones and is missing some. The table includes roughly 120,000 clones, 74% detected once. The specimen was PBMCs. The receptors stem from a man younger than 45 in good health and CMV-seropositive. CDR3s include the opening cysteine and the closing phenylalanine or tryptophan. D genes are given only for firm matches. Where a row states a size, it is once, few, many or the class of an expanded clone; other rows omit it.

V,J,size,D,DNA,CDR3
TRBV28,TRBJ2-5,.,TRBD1,TGTGCCAGCAGCCCCGCAGGGGGAAGGAGTGTGACCCAGTACTTC,CASSPAGGRSVTQYF
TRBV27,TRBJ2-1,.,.,TGTGCCAGCAGTTCCCGGCACGGGGGGCTATACAATGAGCAGTTCTTC,CASSSRHGGLYNEQFF
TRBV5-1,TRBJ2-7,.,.,TGCGCCAGCAGCCGGGATGAGGACCGCTACGAGCAGTACTTC,CASSRDEDRYEQYF
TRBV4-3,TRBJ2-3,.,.,TGCGCCAGCAGCCAAGACCGTTGGAACGAGGGAGATACGCAGTATTTT,CASSQDRWNEGDTQYF
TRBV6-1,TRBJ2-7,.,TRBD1,TGTGCCAGCAGTGAAGCGCTGGGGGACAGCTCCTACGAGCAGTACTTC,CASSEALGDSSYEQYF
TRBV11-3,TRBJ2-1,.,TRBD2,TGTGCCAGCAGCTTAGGGGAAGCGGGGGGGTACAATGAGCAGTTCTTC,CASSLGEAGGYNEQFF
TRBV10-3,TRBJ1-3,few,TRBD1,TGTGCCATCAACCCGACAGGGGGAAACACCATATATTTT,CAINPTGGNTIYF
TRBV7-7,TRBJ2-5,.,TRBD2,TGTGCCAGCAGCCCGACTAGCGGGGGCCAAGAGACCCAGTACTTC,CASSPTSGGQETQYF
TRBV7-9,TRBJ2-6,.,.,TGTGCCAGCAGCCCTCCCACGGGGGCTGGGGCCAACGTCCTGACTTTC,CASSPPTGAGANVLTF
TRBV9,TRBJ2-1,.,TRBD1,TGTGCCAGCAGCGTTCGAGGGGGCTCGGTTCACAATGAGCAGTTCTTC,CASSVRGGSVHNEQFF
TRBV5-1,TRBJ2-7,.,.,TGCGCCAGCAGTAACCAAAGGGCTAGCTTGGACGAGCAGTACTTC,CASSNQRASLDEQYF
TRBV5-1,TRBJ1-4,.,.,TGCGCCAGCAGCGCGGAACCTAATGAAAAACTGTTTTTT,CASSAEPNEKLFF
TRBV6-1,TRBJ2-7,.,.,TGTGCCACTCGCAAACCCGGGACAAATCTACGGGAGCAGTACTTC,CATRKPGTNLREQYF
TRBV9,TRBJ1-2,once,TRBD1,TGTGCCAGCAGCGCGGGACAGGGGGCGCGCGGCTACACCTTC,CASSAGQGARGYTF
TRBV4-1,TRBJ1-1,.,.,TGCGCCAGCAGCCAAGATCGGGGGAGGGCTGAAGCTTTCTTT,CASSQDRGRAEAFF
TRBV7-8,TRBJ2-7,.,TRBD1,TGTGCCAGCAGCCCAGAACAGGGGGCTGGGTACGAGCAGTACTTC,CASSPEQGAGYEQYF
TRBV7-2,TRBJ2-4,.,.,TGTGCCAGCACCGCGAGCGGTGGATTCGGGTACAAAAACATTCAGTACTTC,CASTASGGFGYKNIQYF
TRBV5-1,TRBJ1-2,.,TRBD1,TGCGCCAGCAGCCCCGGGACAGGGCGAAGCTATGGCTACACCTTC,CASSPGTGRSYGYTF
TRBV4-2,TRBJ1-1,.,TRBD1,TGTGCCAGCAGCCCCACAGGGGGCGAAGTGAACACTGAAGCTTTCTTT,CASSPTGGEVNTEAFF
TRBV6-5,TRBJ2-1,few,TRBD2,TGTGCCAGCAGTACAGGACTAGCGGGGGCGAAGCAGTTCTTC,CASSTGLAGAKQFF
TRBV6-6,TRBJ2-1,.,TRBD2,TGTGCCAGCAGTTACCCTAGCGGGGGGGCCAGTGAGCAGTTCTTC,CASSYPSGGASEQFF
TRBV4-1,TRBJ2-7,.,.,TGCGCCAGCAGCCAAGACCCATCTCGGGGAATCCGCACCTACGAGCAGTACTTC,CASSQDPSRGIRTYEQYF
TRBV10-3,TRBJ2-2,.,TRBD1,TGTGCCATCAGTGCCTTCCGGGACAGGGGGTTATCCGGGGAGCTGTTTTTT,CAISAFRDRGLSGELFF
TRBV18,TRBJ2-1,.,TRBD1,TGTGCCAGCTCAAAAGACAGGGCATCCTACAATGAGCAGTTCTTC,CASSKDRASYNEQFF
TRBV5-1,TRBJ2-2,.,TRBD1,TGCGCCAGCATCCATGGACAGGGGGCTAACACCGGGGAGCTGTTTTTT,CASIHGQGANTGELFF
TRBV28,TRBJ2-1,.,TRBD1,TGTGCCAGCGGGACAGGGGGTTGGGATGAGCAGTTCTTC,CASGTGGWDEQFF
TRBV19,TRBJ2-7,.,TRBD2,TGTGCCAGTAGTATATCTTTACAGCGGGGACGCTCCTACGAGCAGTACTTC,CASSISLQRGRSYEQYF
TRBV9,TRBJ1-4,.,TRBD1,TGTGCCAGCAGCTGGCGGACAGGAGGGAGTGAAAAACTGTTTTTT,CASSWRTGGSEKLFF
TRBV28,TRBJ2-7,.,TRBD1,TGTGCCAGCAGGGGGGACAGTCCCTCCTACGAGCAGTACTTC,CASRGDSPSYEQYF
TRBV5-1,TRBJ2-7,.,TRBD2,TGCGCCAGCAGCTTGCTTCCGACTAGCGGGGGGTCCTACGAGCAGTACTTC,CASSLLPTSGGSYEQYF
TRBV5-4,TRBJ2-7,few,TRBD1,TGTGCCAGCAGCTTGGGACAGGGGGGAGACGAGCAGTACTTC,CASSLGQGGDEQYF
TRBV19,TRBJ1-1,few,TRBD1,TGTGCCAGTAGTATCACAGGGGCGAACACTGAAGCTTTCTTT,CASSITGANTEAFF
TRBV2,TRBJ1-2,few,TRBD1,TGTGCCAGCAGTGAGAGGACAGGGGGCAACTATGGCTACACCTTC,CASSERTGGNYGYTF
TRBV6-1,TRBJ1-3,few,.,TGTGCCAGCAGTGACGCGGGTGGAAACACCATATATTTT,CASSDAGGNTIYF
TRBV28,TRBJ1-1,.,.,TGTGCCAGCAGTCAGGGGTTGGGTCTAGCTTTCTTT,CASSQGLGLAFF
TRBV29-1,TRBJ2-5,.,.,TGCAGCGTTGCCGCGGGGCTGGGGACCCAGTACTTC,CSVAAGLGTQYF
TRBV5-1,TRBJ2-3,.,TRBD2,TGCGCCAGCAGCTCTAGCGGGGGGGCCGGCACAGATACGCAGTATTTT,CASSSSGGAGTDTQYF
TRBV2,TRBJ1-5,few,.,TGTGCCAGCAGTGTGCAGGGGACTAGCAATCAGCCCCAGCATTTT,CASSVQGTSNQPQHF
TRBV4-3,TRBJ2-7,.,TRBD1,TGCGCCAGCAGCCATGAACCCCGCCGGGACAGCGCAACCTACGAGCAGTACTTC,CASSHEPRRDSATYEQYF
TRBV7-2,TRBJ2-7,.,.,TGTGCCAGCAGCTTACTCGGTCCCACGTACGAGCAGTACTTC,CASSLLGPTYEQYF
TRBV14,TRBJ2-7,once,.,TGTGCCAGCAGCCAAGGCGGGCCCTACGAGCAGTACTTC,CASSQGGPYEQYF
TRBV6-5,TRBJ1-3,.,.,TGTGCCAGCAGTTACTCGCGGCCCGGGAACACCATATATTTT,CASSYSRPGNTIYF
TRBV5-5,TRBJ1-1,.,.,TGTGCCAGCAGCGACCCTCGGCAGGGTGACACTGAAGCTTTCTTT,CASSDPRQGDTEAFF
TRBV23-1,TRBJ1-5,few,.,TGCGCCAGGGGCGGGGGGGGAAGGAGCAATCAGCCCCAGCATTTT,CARGGGGRSNQPQHF
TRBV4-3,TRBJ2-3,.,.,TGCGCCAGCAGCCAAGGAGCTGGCACAGATACGCAGTATTTT,CASSQGAGTDTQYF
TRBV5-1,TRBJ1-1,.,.,TGCGCCAGCAGCGGGCCAGGGGACATTACTGAAGCTTTCTTT,CASSGPGDITEAFF
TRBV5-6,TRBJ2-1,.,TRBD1,TGTGCCAGCAGCTTGGGGGGCACAGGGGGCAATGAGCAGTTCTTC,CASSLGGTGGNEQFF
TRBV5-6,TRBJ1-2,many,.,TGTGCCAGCAGCTTGACAGAACTCTATGGCTACACCTTC,CASSLTELYGYTF
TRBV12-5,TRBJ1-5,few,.,TGTGCTAGTGCGGAGGAACGGGCAAATCAGCCCCAGCATTTT,CASAEERANQPQHF
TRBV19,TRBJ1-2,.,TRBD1,TGTGCCAGTAGTACCCCCAACAGGGGGGACCTATTCGGCTACACCTTC,CASSTPNRGDLFGYTF